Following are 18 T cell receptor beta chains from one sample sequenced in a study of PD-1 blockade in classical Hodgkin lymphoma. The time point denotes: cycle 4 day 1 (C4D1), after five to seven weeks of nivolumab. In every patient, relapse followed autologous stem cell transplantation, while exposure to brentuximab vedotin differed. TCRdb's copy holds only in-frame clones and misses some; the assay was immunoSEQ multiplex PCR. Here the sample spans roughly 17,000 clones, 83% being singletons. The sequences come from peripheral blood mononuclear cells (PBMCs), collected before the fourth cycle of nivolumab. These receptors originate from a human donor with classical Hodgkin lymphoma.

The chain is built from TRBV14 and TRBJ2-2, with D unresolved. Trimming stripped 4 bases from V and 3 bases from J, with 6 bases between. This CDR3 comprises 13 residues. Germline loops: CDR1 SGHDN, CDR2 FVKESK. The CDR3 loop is CASSLQDTGELFF. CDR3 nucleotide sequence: TGTGCCAGCAGCCTCCAGGACACCGGGGAGCTGTTTTTT. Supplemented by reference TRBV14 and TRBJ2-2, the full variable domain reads EAGVTQFPSHSVIEKGQTVTLRCDPISGHDNLYWYRRVMGKEIKFLLHFVKESKQDESGMPNNRFLAERTGGTYSTLKVQPAELEDSGVYFCASSLQDTGELFFGEGSRLTVL.

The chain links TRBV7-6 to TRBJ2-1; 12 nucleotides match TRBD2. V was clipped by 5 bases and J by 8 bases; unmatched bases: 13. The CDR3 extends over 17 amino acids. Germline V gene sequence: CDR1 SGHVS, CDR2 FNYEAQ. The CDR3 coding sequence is TGTGCCAGCAGCCATCTCGACGGACTAGCGGGGAATCATGAGCAGTTCTTC. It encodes CASSHLDGLAGNHEQFF.

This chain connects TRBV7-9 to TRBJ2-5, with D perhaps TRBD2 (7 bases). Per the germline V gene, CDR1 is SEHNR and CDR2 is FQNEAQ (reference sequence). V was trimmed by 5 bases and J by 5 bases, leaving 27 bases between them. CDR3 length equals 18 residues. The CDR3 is CASSPHLQPGGGRETQYF. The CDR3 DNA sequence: TGTGCCAGCAGCCCCCACCTCCAACCGGGGGGCGGAAGGGAGACCCAGTACTTC.

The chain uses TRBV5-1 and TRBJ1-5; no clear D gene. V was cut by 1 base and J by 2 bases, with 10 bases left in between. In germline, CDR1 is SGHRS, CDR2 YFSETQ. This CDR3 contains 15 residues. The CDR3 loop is CASSLSGMGNQPQHF. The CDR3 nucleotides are TGCGCCAGCAGCTTGTCGGGGATGGGCAATCAGCCCCAGCATTTT.

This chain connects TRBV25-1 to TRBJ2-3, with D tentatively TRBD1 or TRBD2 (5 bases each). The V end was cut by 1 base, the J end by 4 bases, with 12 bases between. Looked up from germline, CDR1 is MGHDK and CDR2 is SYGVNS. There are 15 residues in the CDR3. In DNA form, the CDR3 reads TGTGCCAGCAGTGAATTTGGGGGTGCCCCAGATACGCAGTATTTT. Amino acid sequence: CASSEFGGAPDTQYF.

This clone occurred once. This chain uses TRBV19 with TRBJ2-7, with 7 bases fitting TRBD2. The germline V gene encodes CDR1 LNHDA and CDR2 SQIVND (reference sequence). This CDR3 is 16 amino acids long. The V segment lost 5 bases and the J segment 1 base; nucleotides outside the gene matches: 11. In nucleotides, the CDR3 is TGTGCCAGTAGTCCACTACTAGCGATTATATCCTACGAGCAGTACTTC. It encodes CASSPLLAIISYEQYF.

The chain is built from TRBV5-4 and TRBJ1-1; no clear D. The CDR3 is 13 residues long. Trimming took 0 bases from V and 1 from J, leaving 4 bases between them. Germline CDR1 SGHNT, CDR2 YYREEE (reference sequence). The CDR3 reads CASSLDWNTEAFF. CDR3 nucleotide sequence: TGTGCCAGCAGCTTGGACTGGAACACTGAAGCTTTCTTT.

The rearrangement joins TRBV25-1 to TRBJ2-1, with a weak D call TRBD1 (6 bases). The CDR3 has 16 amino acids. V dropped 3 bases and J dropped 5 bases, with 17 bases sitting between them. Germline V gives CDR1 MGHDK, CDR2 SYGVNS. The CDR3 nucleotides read TGTGCCAGCAGTGACCTACAGGGAGTTCAAAACAATGAGCAGTTCTTC. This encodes CASSDLQGVQNNEQFF.

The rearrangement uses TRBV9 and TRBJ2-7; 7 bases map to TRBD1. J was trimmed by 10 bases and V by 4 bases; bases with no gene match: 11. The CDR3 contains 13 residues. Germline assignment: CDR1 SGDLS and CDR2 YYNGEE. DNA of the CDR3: TGTGCCAGCAGCTCCCCGACAGGGCCGTACCAGTACTTC. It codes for CASSSPTGPYQYF.

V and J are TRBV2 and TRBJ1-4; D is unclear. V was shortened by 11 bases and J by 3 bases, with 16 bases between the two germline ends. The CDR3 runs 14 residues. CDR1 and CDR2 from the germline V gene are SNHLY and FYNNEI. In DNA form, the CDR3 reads TGTGCCGGCAAACACGGAGCGGCTAATGAAAAACTGTTTTTT. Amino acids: CAGKHGAANEKLFF.

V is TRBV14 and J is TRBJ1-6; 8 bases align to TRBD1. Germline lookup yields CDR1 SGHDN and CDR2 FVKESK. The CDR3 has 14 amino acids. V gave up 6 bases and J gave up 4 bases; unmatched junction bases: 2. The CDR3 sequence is CASRGTGYNSPLHF. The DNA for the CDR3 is TGTGCCAGCAGGGGGACAGGTTATAATTCACCCCTCCACTTT.

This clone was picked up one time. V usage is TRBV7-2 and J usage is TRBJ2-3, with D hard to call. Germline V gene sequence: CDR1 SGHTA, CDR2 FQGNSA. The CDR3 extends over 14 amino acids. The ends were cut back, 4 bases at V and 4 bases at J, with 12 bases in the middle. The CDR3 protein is CASSSPPLSDTQYF. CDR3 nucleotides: TGTGCCAGCAGCTCACCCCCTCTCTCAGATACGCAGTATTTT.

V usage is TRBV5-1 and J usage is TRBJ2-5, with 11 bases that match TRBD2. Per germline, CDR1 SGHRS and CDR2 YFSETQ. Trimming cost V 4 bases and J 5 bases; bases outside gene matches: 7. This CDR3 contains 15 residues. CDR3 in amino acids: CASSPGLAAWETQYF. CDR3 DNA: TGCGCCAGCAGCCCGGGACTAGCGGCGTGGGAGACCCAGTACTTC.

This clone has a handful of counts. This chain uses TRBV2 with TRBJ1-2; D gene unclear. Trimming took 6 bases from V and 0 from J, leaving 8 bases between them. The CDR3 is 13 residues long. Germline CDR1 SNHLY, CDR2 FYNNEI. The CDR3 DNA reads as TGTGCCAGCAGGGACCAAACTAACTATGGCTACACCTTC. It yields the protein CASRDQTNYGYTF.

In DNA form, the CDR3 reads TGTGCCAGCAGCTTTCTGGTAACCGGGGAGCTGTTTTTT. Protein: CASSFLVTGELFF. This sequence joins TRBV13 and TRBJ2-2; D unresolved. From germline, CDR1 is PRHDT and CDR2 FYEKMQ (reference sequence). The germline V and J ends were trimmed by 3 bases and 5 bases, with 7 bases remaining between them. The CDR3 runs 13 residues.

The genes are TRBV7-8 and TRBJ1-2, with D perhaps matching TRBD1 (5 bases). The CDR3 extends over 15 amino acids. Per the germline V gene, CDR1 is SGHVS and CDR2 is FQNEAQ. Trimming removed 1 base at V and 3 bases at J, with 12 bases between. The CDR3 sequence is CASSLVLGADYGYTF. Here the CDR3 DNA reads TGTGCCAGCAGCTTAGTTTTAGGGGCGGACTATGGCTACACCTTC.

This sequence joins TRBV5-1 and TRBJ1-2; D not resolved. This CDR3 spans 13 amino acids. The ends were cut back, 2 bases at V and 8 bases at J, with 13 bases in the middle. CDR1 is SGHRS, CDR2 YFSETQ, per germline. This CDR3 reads CASSLDRLSGYTF. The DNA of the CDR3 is TGCGCCAGCAGCTTAGACCGGCTTTCGGGCTACACCTTC.

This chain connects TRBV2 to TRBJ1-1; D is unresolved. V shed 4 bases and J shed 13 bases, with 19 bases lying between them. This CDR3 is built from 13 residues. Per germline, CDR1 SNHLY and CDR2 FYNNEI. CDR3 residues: CASSAPALVMYFF. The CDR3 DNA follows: TGTGCCAGCAGTGCCCCGGCGCTCGTGATGTATTTCTTT.